This TCR beta chain was captured in a study of long-term antiretroviral therapy in people with HIV. Version v3.0 of the immunoSEQ assay was performed at survey level. The data were produced by immunoSEQ multiplex PCR, yet TCRdb's version contains in-frame clones alone and is incomplete. The profile shows about 34,000 clones, roughly 84% of them singletons. V was pared by 5 bases and J by 0 bases, with 13 bases of the junction left unmatched. Per the germline V gene, CDR1 is LNHNV and CDR2 is YYDKDF (reference sequence). The CDR3 runs 18 residues. Study conclusions and caveats: An increase in diversity followed ART, yet levels stayed below transplant donor controls.

In the case of this clone: The antigen remains unidentified.

This receptor was taken from a woman between 25 and 40 years old with HIV. The material was unsorted PBMCs, obtained about 2.7 years before starting antiretroviral therapy. The chain uses TRBV15 and TRBJ2-7; 10 nucleotides line up with TRBD1. Written as DNA, the CDR3 is TGTGCCACCAGCCCCGGGACAGGGGACCCCAGGAGCTCCTACGAGCAGTACTTC. Translating it yields CATSPGTGDPRSSYEQYF.